This paragraph reports one T cell receptor beta chain. Its antigen is still unknown. Participants with HIV, all of them, were treated in the United States. Germline assignment: CDR1 MGHRA and CDR2 YSYEKL. The CDR3 is made up of 14 amino acids. Germline trimming cut 1 base from V and 8 bases from J; bases unmatched to any gene: 5. Version v3.0 of the immunoSEQ assay was performed at survey level. The repertoire was sequenced with immunoSEQ multiplex PCR; TCRdb's copy has only in-frame clones and lacks some. The table includes 13,000 to 15,000 clones, roughly 78% detected once. This sample is part of a study of long-term antiretroviral therapy in people with HIV. General study findings and limits: Pre-ART clonal expansion yielded clones that dominated the repertoire at all time points.

This clonotype was obtained from a middle-aged man with HIV. The specimen was unsorted PBMCs, collected 3.2 years before starting antiretroviral therapy. The J gene is TRBJ2-1, the V gene TRBV4-1; 7 positions agree with TRBD2. CDR3 DNA: TGCGCCAGCAGCCAAGCGGGGGGAGGTTATGAGCAGTTCTTC. Translating it yields CASSQAGGGYEQFF.